This T cell receptor beta chain was found in a study of blood T cells in healthy people across ages. A second PCR, run for about 7 to 11 cycles, used a sample-barcoded 5' primer plus a J-beta primer mix. Via MiXCR, TCRdb re-called the 5' RACE reads, giving one row per CDR3 protein. The data hold around 600,000 distinct CDR3 sequences, with under 55% observed a single time. The germline V and J ends were trimmed by 2 bases and 6 bases, with 17 bases remaining between them. The CDR3 spans 15 residues. Germline V gives CDR1 MNHEY, CDR2 SVGAGI. This clonotype occurred a few times. The chain joins TRBV6-5 to TRBJ2-7, with unresolved D. This clonotype was obtained from a man aged 80 or over in good health. Sequenced material: blood. CDR3 DNA sequence: TGTGCCAGCAGTTACGCCGGCCTTCGAGTTTCCGAGCAGTACTTC. Protein: CASSYAGLRVSEQYF.